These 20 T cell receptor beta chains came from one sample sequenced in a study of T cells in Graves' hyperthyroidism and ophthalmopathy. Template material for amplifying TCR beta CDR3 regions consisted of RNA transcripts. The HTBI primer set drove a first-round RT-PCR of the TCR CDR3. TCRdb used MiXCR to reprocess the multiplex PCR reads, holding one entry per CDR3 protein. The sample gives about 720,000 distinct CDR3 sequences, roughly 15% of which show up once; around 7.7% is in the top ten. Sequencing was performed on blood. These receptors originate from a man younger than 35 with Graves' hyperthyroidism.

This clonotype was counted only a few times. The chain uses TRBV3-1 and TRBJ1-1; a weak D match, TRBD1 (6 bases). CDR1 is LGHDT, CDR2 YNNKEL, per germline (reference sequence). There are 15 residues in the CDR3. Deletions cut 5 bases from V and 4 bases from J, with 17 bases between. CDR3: CASSGGPYSLTEAFF. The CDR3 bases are TGTGCCAGCAGCGGGGGGCCATACAGCCTCACTGAAGCTTTCTTT.

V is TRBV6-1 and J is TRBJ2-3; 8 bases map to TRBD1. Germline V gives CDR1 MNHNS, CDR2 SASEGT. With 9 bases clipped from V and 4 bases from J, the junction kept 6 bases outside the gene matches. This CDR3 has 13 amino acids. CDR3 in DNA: TGTGCCAGTAAGACAGGGGCAGCAGATACGCAGTATTTT. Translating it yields CASKTGAADTQYF.

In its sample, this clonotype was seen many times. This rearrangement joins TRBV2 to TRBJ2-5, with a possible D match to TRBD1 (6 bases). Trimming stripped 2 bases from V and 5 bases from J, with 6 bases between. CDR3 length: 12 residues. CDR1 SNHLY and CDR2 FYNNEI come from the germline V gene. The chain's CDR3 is CASSERGETQYF. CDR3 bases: TGTGCCAGCAGTGAAAGGGGGGAGACCCAGTACTTC.

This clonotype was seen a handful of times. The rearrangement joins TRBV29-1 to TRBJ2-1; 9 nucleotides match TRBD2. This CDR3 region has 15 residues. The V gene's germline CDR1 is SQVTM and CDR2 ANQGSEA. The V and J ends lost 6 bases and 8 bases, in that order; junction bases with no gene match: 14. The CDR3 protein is CSVGPNSGRVHEQFF. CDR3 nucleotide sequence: TGCAGCGTGGGGCCGAATAGCGGGAGAGTCCATGAGCAGTTCTTC.

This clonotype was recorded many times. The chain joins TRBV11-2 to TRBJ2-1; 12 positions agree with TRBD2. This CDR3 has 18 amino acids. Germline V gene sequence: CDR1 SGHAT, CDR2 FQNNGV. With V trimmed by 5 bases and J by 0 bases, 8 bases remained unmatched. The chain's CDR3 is CASSPWTSGVTSYNEQFF. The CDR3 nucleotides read TGTGCCAGCAGCCCCTGGACTAGCGGGGTAACCTCCTACAATGAGCAGTTCTTC.

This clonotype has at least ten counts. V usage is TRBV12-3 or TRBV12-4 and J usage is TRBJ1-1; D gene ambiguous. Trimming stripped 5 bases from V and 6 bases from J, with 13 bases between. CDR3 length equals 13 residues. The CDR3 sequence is CASSITAGAEAFF. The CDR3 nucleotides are TGTGCCAGCAGTATTACAGCTGGCGCTGAAGCTTTCTTT.

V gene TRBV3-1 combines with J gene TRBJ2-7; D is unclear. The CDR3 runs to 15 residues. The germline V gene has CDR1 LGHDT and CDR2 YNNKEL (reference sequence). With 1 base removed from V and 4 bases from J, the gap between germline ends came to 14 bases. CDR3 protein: CASSQAALGGYEQYF. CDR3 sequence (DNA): TGTGCCAGCAGCCAAGCGGCCCTCGGTGGGTACGAGCAGTACTTC.

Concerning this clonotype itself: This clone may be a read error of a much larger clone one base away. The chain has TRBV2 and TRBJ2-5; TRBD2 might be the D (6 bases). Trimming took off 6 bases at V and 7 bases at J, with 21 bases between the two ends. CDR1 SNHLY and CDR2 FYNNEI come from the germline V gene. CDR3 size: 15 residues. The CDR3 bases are TGTGCCAGCAGGGACGGGACTCCCGCTGTAGGGACCCAGTACTTC. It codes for CASRDGTPAVGTQYF.

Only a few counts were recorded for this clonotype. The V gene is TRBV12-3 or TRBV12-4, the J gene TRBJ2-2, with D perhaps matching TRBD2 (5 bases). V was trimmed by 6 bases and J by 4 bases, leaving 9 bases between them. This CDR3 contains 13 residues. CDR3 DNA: TGTGCCAGCAGGTCCGGGATCACCGGGGAGCTGTTTTTT. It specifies CASRSGITGELFF.

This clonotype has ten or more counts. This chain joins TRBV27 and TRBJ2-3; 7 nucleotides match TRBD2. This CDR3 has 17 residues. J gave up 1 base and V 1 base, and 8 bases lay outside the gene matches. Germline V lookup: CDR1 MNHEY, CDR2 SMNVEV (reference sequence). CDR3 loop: CASSLLVVAGGTDTQYF. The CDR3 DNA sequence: TGTGCCAGCAGTTTATTAGTAGTGGCGGGAGGCACAGATACGCAGTATTTT.

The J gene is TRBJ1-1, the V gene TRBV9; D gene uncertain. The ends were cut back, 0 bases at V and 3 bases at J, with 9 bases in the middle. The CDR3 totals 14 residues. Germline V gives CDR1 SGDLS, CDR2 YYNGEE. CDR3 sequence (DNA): TGTGCCAGCAGCGTAGGAGGAAGGGACACTGAAGCTTTCTTT. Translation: CASSVGGRDTEAFF.

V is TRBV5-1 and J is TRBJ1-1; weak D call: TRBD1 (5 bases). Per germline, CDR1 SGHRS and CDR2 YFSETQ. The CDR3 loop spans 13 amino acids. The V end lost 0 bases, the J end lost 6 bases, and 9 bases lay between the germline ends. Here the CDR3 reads CASSLDGGAEAFF. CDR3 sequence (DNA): TGCGCCAGCAGCTTGGACGGGGGTGCTGAAGCTTTCTTT.

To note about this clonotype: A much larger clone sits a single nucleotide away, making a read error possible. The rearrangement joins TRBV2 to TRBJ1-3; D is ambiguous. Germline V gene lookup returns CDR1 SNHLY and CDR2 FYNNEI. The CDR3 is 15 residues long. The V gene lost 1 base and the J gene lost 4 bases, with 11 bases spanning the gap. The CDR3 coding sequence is TGTGCCAGCAGTGAAGTCCGCGGGGTCGGAAACACCATATATTTT. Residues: CASSEVRGVGNTIYF.

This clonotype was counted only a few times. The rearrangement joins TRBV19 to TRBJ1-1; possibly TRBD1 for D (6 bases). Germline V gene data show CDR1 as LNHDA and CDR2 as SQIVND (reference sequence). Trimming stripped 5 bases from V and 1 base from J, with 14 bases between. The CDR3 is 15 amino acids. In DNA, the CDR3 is TGTGCCAGTAGTCCAAAGACAGGATGGAACACTGAAGCTTTCTTT. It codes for CASSPKTGWNTEAFF. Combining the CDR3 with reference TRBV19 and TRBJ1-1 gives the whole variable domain DGGITQSPKYLFRKEGQNVTLSCEQNLNHDAMYWYRQDPGQGLRLIYYSQIVNDFQKGDIAEGYSVSREKKESFPLTVTSAQKNPTAFYLCASSPKTGWNTEAFFGQGTRLTVV.

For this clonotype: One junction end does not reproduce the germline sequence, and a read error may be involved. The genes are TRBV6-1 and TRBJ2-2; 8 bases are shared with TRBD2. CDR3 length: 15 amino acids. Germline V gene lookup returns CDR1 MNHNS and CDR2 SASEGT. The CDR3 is CAGSPGGPLSGELFF. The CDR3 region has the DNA TGTGCCGGCAGCCCGGGAGGGCCCTTGAGCGGGGAGCTGTTTTTT.

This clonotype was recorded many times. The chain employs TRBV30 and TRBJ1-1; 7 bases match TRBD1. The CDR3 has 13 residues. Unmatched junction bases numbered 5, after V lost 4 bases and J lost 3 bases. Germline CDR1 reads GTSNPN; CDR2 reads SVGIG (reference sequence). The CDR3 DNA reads TGTGCCTGGAAGGGACAGCAGGACACTGAAGCTTTCTTT. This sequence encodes CAWKGQQDTEAFF.

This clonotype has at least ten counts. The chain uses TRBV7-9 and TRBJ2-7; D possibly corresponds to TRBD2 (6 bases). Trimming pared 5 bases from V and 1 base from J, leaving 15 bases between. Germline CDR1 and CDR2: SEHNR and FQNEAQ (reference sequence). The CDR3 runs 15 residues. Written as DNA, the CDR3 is TGTGCCAGCAGCGCGGGACCCCTGGGTTCCTACGAGCAGTACTTC. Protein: CASSAGPLGSYEQYF.

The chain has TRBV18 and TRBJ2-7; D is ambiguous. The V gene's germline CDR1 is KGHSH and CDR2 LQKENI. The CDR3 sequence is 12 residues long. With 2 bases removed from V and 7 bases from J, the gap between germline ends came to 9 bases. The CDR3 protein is CASSPFYGEQYF. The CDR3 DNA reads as TGTGCCAGCTCACCATTTTATGGGGAGCAGTACTTC.

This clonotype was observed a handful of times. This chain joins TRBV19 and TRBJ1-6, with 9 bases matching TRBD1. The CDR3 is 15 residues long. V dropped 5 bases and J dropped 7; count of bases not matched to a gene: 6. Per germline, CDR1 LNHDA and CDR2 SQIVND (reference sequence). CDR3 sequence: CASSGTGWTNSPLHF. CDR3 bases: TGTGCCAGTAGTGGGACAGGGTGGACGAATTCACCCCTCCACTTT.

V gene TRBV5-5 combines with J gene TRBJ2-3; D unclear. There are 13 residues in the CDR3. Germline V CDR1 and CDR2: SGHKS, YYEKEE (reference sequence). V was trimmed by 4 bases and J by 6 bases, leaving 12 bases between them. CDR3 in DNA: TGTGCCAGCAGCCCTCTCTTTGTGGATACGCAGTATTTT. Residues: CASSPLFVDTQYF.